One and the same sample provided the 13 T cell receptor beta chains below, sequenced in a study of neoadjuvant anti-PD-1 for oral cavity cancer. Time point reported: after neoadjuvant nivolumab, at surgical resection. Method: immunoSEQ multiplex PCR; TCRdb's copy keeps in-frame clones and lacks some. The repertoire includes over 60,000 clones, 70% to 90% of them detected once, and roughly 2.9% sits in the top ten. Sample: PBMCs, taken after nivolumab (anti-PD-1) treatment. Receptors were obtained from a person aged 40 to 85 with oral cavity squamous cell carcinoma.

This chain joins TRBV6-1 and TRBJ1-5, with D uncertain. Trimming stripped 6 bases from V and 0 bases from J, with 6 bases between. Germline values: CDR1 MNHNS, CDR2 SASEGT. The CDR3 is made up of 13 amino acids. The CDR3 is CASRVNSNQPQHF. The CDR3 DNA is TGTGCCAGCAGGGTGAATAGCAATCAGCCCCAGCATTTT.

This chain uses TRBV5-6 with TRBJ1-6; D perhaps matches TRBD1 (5 bases). Germline V gene sequence: CDR1 SGHDT, CDR2 YYEEEE. The CDR3 is 14 amino acids. V gave up 5 bases and J gave up 7 bases, with 13 bases separating them. The CDR3, as DNA: TGTGCCAGCAGTAATGACAGATTCAATTCACCCCTCCACTTT. It translates to CASSNDRFNSPLHF.

The J gene is TRBJ2-7, the V gene TRBV5-4, with 8 nucleotides matching TRBD1. Losses at the gene ends were 4 bases for V and 5 bases for J; bases not matched to a gene: 11. The CDR3 sequence is 15 residues long. The germline V gene has CDR1 SGHNT and CDR2 YYREEE (reference sequence). The CDR3 reads CASSPGGRGLNEQYF. In DNA form, the CDR3 reads TGTGCCAGCAGCCCAGGGGGCAGGGGGCTGAACGAGCAGTACTTC.

This sequence joins TRBV29-1 and TRBJ2-1; 12 nucleotides match TRBD2. The V and J ends lost 4 bases and 0 bases, in that order; junction bases with no gene match: 19. This CDR3 contains 21 residues. Germline CDR1 and CDR2: SQVTM and ANQGSEA. CDR3 protein: CSVVGPRGTSGRTSSYNEQFF. CDR3 DNA sequence: TGCAGCGTTGTGGGGCCCCGGGGGACTAGCGGGCGGACAAGCTCCTACAATGAGCAGTTCTTC.

This chain connects TRBV10-3 to TRBJ1-4, with TRBD1 identical over 9 bases. Losses at the gene ends were 6 bases for V and 5 bases for J; bases not matched to a gene: 10. CDR3 length: 16 residues. In germline, CDR1 is ENHRY, CDR2 SYGVKD. The CDR3 loop is CAISRTGELRNEKLFF. The CDR3, as DNA: TGTGCCATCAGCCGGACAGGGGAATTGAGAAATGAAAAACTGTTTTTT.

In regard to this clone: At the DNA level, this CDR3 is encoded by other sequences in the same sample as well. V gene TRBV5-1 combines with J gene TRBJ2-7, with D tentatively TRBD1 or TRBD2 (5 bases each). This CDR3 region has 15 residues. The V gene lost 0 bases and the J gene lost 3 bases, with 13 bases spanning the gap. Germline loops: CDR1 SGHRS, CDR2 YFSETQ. CDR3 DNA sequence: TGCGCCAGCAGCTTGGCCGGGACGGTGGACTACGAGCAGTACTTC. Encoded protein: CASSLAGTVDYEQYF. Variable domain in full (rest from reference TRBV5-1 and TRBJ2-7): KAGVTQTPRYLIKTRGQQVTLSCSPISGHRSVSWYQQTPGQGLQFLFEYFSETQRNKGNFPGRFSGRQFSNSRSEMNVSTLELGDSALYLCASSLAGTVDYEQYFGPGTRLTVT.

The CDR3 coding sequence is TGCAGCGTTGTACGTTTTTCCTACAATGAGCAGTTCTTC. This translates into CSVVRFSYNEQFF. This chain links TRBV29-1 with TRBJ2-1; no clear D. The V and J ends lost 4 bases and 1 base respectively, with 8 bases between them. CDR3 length equals 13 residues. CDR1 SQVTM and CDR2 ANQGSEA come from the germline V gene.

This chain connects TRBV11-2 to TRBJ2-7, with 9 bases identical to TRBD1. Germline V gene sequence: CDR1 SGHAT, CDR2 FQNNGV. The V and J ends lost 6 bases and 7 bases, in that order; junction bases with no gene match: 13. This CDR3 is 15 amino acids long. In nucleotides, the CDR3 is TGTGCCAGCAGTCTCTCGGCGGGACAGGGCTTTGAGCAGTACTTC. It specifies CASSLSAGQGFEQYF.

CDR3 DNA sequence: TGTGCCATCAGTGAGTCAGACTCCAGCTCCTACAATGAGCAGTTCTTC. Its translation: CAISESDSSSYNEQFF. The chain combines TRBV10-3 with TRBJ2-1; D gene ambiguous. The CDR3 length is 16 residues. V lost 0 bases to trimming and J lost 0 bases, with 9 bases between them. Germline lookup yields CDR1 ENHRY and CDR2 SYGVKD.

The rearrangement joins TRBV2 to TRBJ2-2; 9 bases align to TRBD1. The trim removed 8 bases at V and 5 bases at J, leaving 15 bases unmatched. This CDR3 has 17 residues. Germline CDR1 reads SNHLY; CDR2 reads FYNNEI. This chain's CDR3 is CASGFSRDRELTGELFF. CDR3 nucleotide sequence: TGTGCCAGCGGCTTTTCCCGGGACAGGGAACTTACCGGGGAGCTGTTTTTT. The variable domain in full, with the rest retrieved from reference TRBV2 and TRBJ2-2, is EPEVTQTPSHQVTQMGQEVILRCVPISNHLYFYWYRQILGQKVEFLVSFYNNEISEKSEIFDDQFSVERPDGSNFTLKIRSTKLEDSAMYFCASGFSRDRELTGELFFGEGSRLTVL.

The table lists this clone with a count of one. In nucleotides, the CDR3 is TGTGCCAGCAGTGCCCAGGGGGCATTAACCTATGGCTACACCTTC. Protein: CASSAQGALTYGYTF. V and J are TRBV2 and TRBJ1-2; 8 bases agree with TRBD1. This CDR3 contains 15 residues. The V and J ends lost 4 bases and 4 bases, in that order; junction bases with no gene match: 8. Germline lookup yields CDR1 SNHLY and CDR2 FYNNEI.

This clone has only a few counts. The chain combines TRBV29-1 with TRBJ2-3; no reliable D call. Trimming removed 5 bases from V and 3 bases from J, with 6 bases in between. The CDR3 consists of 11 residues. From germline, CDR1 is SQVTM and CDR2 ANQGSEA. The CDR3 DNA reads TGCAGCGTTCGGGCTACAGATACGCAGTATTTT. Translation gives CSVRATDTQYF.

CDR3 in DNA: TGTGCCAGTAGTATAGCGGGGGACATCCAGAACACTGAAGCTTTCTTT. Its protein product is CASSIAGDIQNTEAFF. The chain is built from TRBV19 and TRBJ1-1; D perhaps matches TRBD1 (6 bases). V lost 1 base and J lost 1, with 13 bases in between. The germline CDR1 and CDR2 sequences are LNHDA and SQIVND (reference sequence). The CDR3 is 16 residues long.